One sample yielded the 8 T cell receptor beta chains listed below, sequenced in a study of human T cells and chemical hapten exposure. Documented time point: patch test 1, 2 weeks after DPC sensitization. Described treatment: therapeutic diphenylcyclopropenone sensitization with weekly scalp DPC. Sequencing started from total RNA isolated from unfractionated whole blood. TCRdb re-derived calls from the RACE reads in MiXCR, one entry per CDR3 protein. The sample has approximately 41,000 distinct CDR3 sequences, over 3.5% seen once. The sample was whole blood, taken in connection with sensitization to the hapten diphenylcyclopropenone (DPC). The receptors here all came from a middle-aged man with alopecia areata. Some clones in this sample may be carry-over from other donors' samples.

This clonotype was counted at least ten times. This chain joins TRBV27 and TRBJ2-6; D not certain. This CDR3 has 16 amino acids. CDR1 is MNHEY, CDR2 SMNVEV, per germline (reference sequence). Trimming cost V 6 bases and J 0 bases, with 12 bases left between them. For the CDR3, the DNA is TGTGCCAGCAGGCCCGGGCTTGACTCTGGGGCCAACGTCCTGACTTTC. It is translated as CASRPGLDSGANVLTF.

This clonotype was counted only a few times. The V and J genes are TRBV29-1 and TRBJ1-1, with no clear D. V lost 7 bases, J lost 3 bases, and 27 bases lay in between. The CDR3 covers 17 residues. CDR1 SQVTM and CDR2 ANQGSEA come from the germline V gene. The CDR3 region is CSADPNRGFGWDTEAFF. As DNA, the CDR3 is TGCAGCGCCGACCCCAATCGGGGTTTCGGTTGGGACACTGAAGCTTTCTTT.

The chain employs TRBV4-1 and TRBJ1-5; no clear D gene. CDR3 length equals 15 residues. V was pared by 0 bases and J by 2 bases, with 8 bases between. Germline CDR1 and CDR2: MGHRA and YSYEKL. The DNA of the CDR3 is TGCGCCAGCAGCCAAGACAGCGTTGGCAATCAGCCCCAGCATTTT. This sequence encodes CASSQDSVGNQPQHF.

The chain uses TRBV29-1 and TRBJ2-1, with D perhaps TRBD1 or TRBD2 (5 bases each). Germline-derived CDR1 and CDR2 are SQVTM and ANQGSEA. V lost 3 bases and J lost 3, with 12 bases in between. The CDR3 is 14 residues long. CDR3 amino acids: CSVDGGSYYNEQFF. CDR3 bases: TGCAGCGTTGATGGGGGAAGCTACTACAATGAGCAGTTCTTC.

This clonotype occurred many times. The rearrangement uses TRBV7-8 and TRBJ1-5; D is undetermined. CDR1 and CDR2 from the germline V gene are SGHVS and FQNEAQ. V dropped 0 bases and J dropped 5 bases, with 14 bases sitting between them. The CDR3 runs to 16 residues. The CDR3 here is CASSLARANGHQPQHF. As DNA, the CDR3 is TGTGCCAGCAGCTTAGCTCGAGCGAACGGCCATCAGCCCCAGCATTTT.

This clonotype was counted ten times or more. The rearrangement joins TRBV6-2 or TRBV6-3 to TRBJ2-4, with D maybe TRBD2 (6 bases). The CDR3 runs 16 residues. CDR1 and CDR2 (germline): MNHEY, SVGEGT. V lost 1 base and J 1 base, leaving 11 bases between the germline ends. The CDR3 nucleotides read TGTGCCAGCAGTTACTTGGAGGGGCTGGCCAAAAACATTCAGTACTTC. It specifies CASSYLEGLAKNIQYF.

The table lists this clonotype with many counts. The rearrangement uses TRBV7-9 and TRBJ1-5; 7 positions agree with TRBD1. Germline CDR1 is SEHNR and CDR2 is FQNEAQ (reference sequence). The CDR3 covers 15 residues. V trimming: 4 bases; J trimming: 0 bases; junction bases outside the gene matches: 3. CDR3 sequence: CASSSRGNSNQPQHF. CDR3 bases: TGTGCCAGCAGCTCCAGGGGGAATAGCAATCAGCCCCAGCATTTT.

A remark on this clonotype: A much larger clone differs by one base, so this may be a read error. The chain carries TRBV25-1 and TRBJ2-1, with D perhaps TRBD2 (5 bases). Germline values: CDR1 MGHDK, CDR2 SYGVNS. The V and J ends lost 3 bases and 9 bases respectively, with 6 bases between them. CDR3 size: 11 residues. The chain's CDR3 is CASSERVEQFF. CDR3 coding DNA: TGTGCCAGCAGTGAGAGGGTTGAGCAGTTCTTC.